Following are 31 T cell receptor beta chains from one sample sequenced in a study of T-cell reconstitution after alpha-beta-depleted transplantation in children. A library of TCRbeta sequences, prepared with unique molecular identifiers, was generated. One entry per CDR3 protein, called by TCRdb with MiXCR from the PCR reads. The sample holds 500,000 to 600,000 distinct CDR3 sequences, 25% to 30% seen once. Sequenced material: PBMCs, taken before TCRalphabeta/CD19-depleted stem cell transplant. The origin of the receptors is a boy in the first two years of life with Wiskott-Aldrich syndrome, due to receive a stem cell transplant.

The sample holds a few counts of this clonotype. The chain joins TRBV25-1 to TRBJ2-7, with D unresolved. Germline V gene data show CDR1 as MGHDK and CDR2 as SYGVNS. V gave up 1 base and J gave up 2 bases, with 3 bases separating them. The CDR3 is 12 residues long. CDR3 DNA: TGTGCCAGCAGTGAATCAACCTACGAGCAGTACTTC. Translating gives CASSESTYEQYF.

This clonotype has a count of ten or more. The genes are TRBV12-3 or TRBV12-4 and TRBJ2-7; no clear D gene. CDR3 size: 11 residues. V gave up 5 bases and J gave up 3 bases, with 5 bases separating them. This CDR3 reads CASSPGYEQYF. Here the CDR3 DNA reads TGTGCCAGCAGTCCAGGCTACGAGCAGTACTTC.

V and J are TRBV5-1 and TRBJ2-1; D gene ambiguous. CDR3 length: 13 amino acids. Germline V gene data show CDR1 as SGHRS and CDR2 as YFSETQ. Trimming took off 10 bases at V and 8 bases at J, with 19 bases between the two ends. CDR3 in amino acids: CASNVGDRDEQFF. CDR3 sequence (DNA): TGCGCCTCAAACGTAGGAGATCGGGATGAGCAGTTCTTC.

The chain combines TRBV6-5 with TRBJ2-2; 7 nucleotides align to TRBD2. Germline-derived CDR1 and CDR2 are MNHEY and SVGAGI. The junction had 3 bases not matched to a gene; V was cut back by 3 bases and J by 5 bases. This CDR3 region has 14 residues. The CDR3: CASSYFGRTGELFF. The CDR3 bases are TGTGCCAGCAGTTATTTCGGGAGGACCGGGGAGCTGTTTTTT.

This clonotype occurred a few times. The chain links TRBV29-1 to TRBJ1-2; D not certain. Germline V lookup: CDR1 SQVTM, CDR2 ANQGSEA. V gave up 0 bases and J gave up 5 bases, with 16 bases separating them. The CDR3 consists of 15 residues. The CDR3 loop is CSVEDPQGPVYGYTF. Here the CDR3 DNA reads TGCAGCGTTGAAGATCCCCAAGGGCCCGTATATGGCTACACCTTC. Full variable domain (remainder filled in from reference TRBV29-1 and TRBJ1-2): SAVISQKPSRDICQRGTSLTIQCQVDSQVTMMFWYRQQPGQSLTLIATANQGSEATYESGFVIDKFPISRPNLTFSTLTVSNMSPEDSSIYLCSVEDPQGPVYGYTFGSGTRLTVV.

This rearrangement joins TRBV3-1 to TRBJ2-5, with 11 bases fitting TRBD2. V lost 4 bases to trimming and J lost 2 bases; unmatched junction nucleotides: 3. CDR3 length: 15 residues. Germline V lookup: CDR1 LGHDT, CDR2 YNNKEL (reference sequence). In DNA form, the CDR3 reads TGTGCCAGCAGCCCCACTAGCGGGAGACAAGAGACCCAGTACTTC. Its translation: CASSPTSGRQETQYF.

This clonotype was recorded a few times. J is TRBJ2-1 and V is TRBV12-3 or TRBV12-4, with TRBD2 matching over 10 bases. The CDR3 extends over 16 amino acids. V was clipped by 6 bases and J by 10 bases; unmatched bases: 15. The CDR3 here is CASSSGLAIPQREQFF. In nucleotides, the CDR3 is TGTGCCAGCAGCTCGGGACTAGCGATACCTCAGAGGGAGCAGTTCTTC.

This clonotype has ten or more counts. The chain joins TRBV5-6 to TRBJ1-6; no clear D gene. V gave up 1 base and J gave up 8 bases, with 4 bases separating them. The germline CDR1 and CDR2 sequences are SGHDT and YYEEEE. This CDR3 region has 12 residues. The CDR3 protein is CASSLRDSPLHF. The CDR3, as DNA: TGTGCCAGCAGCTTGCGCGATTCACCCCTCCACTTT.

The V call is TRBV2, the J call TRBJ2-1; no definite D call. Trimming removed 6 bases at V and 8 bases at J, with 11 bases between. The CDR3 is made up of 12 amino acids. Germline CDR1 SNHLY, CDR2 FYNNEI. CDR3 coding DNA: TGTGCCAGCAGGACGACTGTGGATGAGCAGTTCTTC. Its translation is CASRTTVDEQFF.

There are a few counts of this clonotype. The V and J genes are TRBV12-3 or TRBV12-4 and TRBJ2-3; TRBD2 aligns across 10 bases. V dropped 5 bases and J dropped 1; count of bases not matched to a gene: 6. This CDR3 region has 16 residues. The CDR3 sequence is CASSLELAGRTDTQYF. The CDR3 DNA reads TGTGCCAGCAGTCTAGAACTAGCGGGACGCACAGATACGCAGTATTTT.

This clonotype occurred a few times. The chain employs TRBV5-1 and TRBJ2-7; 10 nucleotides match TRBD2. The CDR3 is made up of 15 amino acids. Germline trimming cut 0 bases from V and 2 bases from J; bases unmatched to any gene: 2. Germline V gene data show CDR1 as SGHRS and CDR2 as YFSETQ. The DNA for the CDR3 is TGCGCCAGCAGCTTGGCTAGCGGGGGTCCCTACGAGCAGTACTTC. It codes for CASSLASGGPYEQYF.

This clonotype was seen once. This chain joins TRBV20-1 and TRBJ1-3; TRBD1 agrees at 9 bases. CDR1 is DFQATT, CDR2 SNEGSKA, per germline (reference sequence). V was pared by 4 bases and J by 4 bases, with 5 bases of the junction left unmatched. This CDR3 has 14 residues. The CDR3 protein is CSAKGTGRGNTIYF. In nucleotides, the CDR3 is TGCAGTGCTAAAGGGACAGGGAGAGGAAACACCATATATTTT.

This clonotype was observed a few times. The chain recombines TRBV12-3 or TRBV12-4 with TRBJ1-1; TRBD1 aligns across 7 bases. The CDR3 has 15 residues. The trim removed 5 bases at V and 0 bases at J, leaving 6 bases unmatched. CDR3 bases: TGTGCCAGCAGTGCTACAACAGGGGTGAACACTGAAGCTTTCTTT. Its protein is CASSATTGVNTEAFF.

CDR3 residues: CSAVGGGNTIYF. CDR3 bases: TGCAGTGCTGTGGGGGGTGGAAACACCATATATTTT. V and J are TRBV20-1 and TRBJ1-3; a possible D gene is TRBD1 (5 bases). Trimming removed 5 bases from V and 3 bases from J, with 8 bases in between. This CDR3 has 12 amino acids. From germline, CDR1 is DFQATT and CDR2 SNEGSKA (reference sequence).

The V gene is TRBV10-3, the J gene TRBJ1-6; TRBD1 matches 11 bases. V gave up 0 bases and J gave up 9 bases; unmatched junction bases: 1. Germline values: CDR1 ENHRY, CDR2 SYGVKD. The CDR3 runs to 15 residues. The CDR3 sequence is CAISESGQGASPLHF. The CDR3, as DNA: TGTGCCATCAGTGAGTCCGGACAGGGGGCTTCACCCCTCCACTTT.

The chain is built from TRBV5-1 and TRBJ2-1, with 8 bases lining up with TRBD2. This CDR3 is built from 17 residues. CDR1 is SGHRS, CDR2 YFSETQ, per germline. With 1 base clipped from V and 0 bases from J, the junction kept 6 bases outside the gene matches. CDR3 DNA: TGCGCCAGCAGCTTGCTCGGCGGGGGGAGCTCCTACAATGAGCAGTTCTTC. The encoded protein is CASSLLGGGSSYNEQFF.

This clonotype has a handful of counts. CDR3 in amino acids: CASSWGQGTYEQYF. The CDR3 DNA reads as TGCGCCAGCAGCTGGGGACAGGGAACCTACGAGCAGTACTTC. J is TRBJ2-7 and V is TRBV5-1, with 9 bases that match TRBD1. V trimming: 3 bases; J trimming: 2 bases; junction bases outside the gene matches: 3. Germline assignment: CDR1 SGHRS and CDR2 YFSETQ. The CDR3 is made up of 14 amino acids.

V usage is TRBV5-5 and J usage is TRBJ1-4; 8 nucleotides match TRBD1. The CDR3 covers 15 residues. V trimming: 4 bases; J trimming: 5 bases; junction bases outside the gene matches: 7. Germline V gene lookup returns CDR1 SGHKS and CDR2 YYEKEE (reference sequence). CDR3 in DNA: TGTGCCAGCAGCCTCTGGGACAGGCGGAATGAAAAACTGTTTTTT. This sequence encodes CASSLWDRRNEKLFF.

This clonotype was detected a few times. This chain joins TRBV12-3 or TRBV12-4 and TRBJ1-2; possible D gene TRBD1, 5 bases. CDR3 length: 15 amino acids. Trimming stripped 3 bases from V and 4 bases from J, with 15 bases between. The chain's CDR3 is CASSFGDSKIYGYTF. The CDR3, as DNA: TGTGCCAGCAGTTTTGGCGACAGTAAGATCTATGGCTACACCTTC.

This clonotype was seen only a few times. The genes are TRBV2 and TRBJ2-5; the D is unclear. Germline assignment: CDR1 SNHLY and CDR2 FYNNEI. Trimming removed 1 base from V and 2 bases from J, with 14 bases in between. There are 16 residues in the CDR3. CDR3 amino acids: CASSEGFRNMQETQYF. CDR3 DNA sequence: TGTGCCAGCAGTGAAGGTTTCCGGAACATGCAAGAGACCCAGTACTTC.

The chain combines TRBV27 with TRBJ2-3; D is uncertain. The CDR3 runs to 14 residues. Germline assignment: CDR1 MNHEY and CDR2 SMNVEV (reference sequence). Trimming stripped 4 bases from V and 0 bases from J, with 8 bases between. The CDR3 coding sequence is TGTGCCAGCAGTTCCCCGGCTAGCACAGATACGCAGTATTTT. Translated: CASSSPASTDTQYF.

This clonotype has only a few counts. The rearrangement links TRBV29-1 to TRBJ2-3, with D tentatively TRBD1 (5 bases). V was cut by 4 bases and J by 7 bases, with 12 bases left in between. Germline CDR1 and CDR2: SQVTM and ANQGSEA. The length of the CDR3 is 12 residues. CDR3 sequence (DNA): TGCAGCGTTGGAAGGGGTGAACATACGCAGTATTTT. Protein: CSVGRGEHTQYF.

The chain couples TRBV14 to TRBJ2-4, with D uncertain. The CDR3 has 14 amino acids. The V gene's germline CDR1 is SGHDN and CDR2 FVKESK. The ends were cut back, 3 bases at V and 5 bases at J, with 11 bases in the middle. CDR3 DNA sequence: TGTGCCAGCAGCCAGGCCAGCACCCAAAACATTCAGTACTTC. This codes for CASSQASTQNIQYF.

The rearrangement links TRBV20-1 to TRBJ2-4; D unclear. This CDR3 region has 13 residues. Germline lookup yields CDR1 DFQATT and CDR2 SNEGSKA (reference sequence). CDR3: CSPTVLAKNIQYF. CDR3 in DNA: TGCAGCCCGACTGTACTAGCCAAAAACATTCAGTACTTC.

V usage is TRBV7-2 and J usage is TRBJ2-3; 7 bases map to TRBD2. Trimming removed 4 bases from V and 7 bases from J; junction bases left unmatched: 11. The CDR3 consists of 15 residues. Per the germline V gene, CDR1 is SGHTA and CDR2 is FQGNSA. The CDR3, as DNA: TGTGCCAGCAGCTCGGGGCGGGGAGGGCCTTATACGCAGTATTTT. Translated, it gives CASSSGRGGPYTQYF.

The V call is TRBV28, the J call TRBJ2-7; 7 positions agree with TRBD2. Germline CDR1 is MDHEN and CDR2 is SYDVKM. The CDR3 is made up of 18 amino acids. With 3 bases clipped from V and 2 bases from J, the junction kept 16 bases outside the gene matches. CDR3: CASSFSLADPRGTYEQYF. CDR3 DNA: TGTGCCAGCAGTTTCTCCCTAGCGGACCCACGTGGGACCTACGAGCAGTACTTC. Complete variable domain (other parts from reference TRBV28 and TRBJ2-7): DVKVTQSSRYLVKRTGEKVFLECVQDMDHENMFWYRQDPGLGLRLIYFSYDVKMKEKGDIPEGYSVSREKKERFSLILESASTNQTSMYLCASSFSLADPRGTYEQYFGPGTRLTVT.

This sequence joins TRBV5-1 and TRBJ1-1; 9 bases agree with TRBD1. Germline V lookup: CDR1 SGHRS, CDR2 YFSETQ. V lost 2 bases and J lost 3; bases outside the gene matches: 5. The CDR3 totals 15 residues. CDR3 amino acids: CASSLLQGADTEAFF. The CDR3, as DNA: TGCGCCAGCAGCTTATTACAGGGGGCGGACACTGAAGCTTTCTTT.

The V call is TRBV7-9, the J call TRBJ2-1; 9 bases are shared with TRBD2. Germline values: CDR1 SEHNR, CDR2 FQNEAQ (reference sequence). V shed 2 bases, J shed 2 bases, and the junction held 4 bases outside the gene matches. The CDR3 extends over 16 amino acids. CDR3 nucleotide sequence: TGTGCCAGCAGCTTAAGGGGCGGGAGGGCCTACAATGAGCAGTTCTTC. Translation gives CASSLRGGRAYNEQFF.

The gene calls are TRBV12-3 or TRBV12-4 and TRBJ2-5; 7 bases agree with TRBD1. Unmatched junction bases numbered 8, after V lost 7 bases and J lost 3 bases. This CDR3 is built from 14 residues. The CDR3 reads CASTRGTAKETQYF. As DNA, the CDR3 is TGTGCCAGCACCCGAGGGACAGCCAAAGAGACCCAGTACTTC.

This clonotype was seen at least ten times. The CDR3 sequence is CSARDLRSGSSYNEQFF. The CDR3 nucleotides are TGCAGTGCTAGAGATCTCAGGAGCGGGAGCTCCTACAATGAGCAGTTCTTC. The chain is built from TRBV20-1 and TRBJ2-1, with 8 bases fitting TRBD2. The CDR3 runs to 17 residues. V was pared by 0 bases and J by 0 bases, with 7 bases of the junction left unmatched. Per germline, CDR1 DFQATT and CDR2 SNEGSKA (reference sequence).

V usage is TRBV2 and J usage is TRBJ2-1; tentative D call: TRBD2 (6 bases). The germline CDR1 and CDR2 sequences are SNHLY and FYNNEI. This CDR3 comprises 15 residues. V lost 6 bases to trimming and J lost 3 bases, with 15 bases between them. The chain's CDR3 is CASRLGGDFYNEQFF. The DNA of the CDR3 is TGTGCCAGCAGGCTGGGGGGTGACTTCTACAATGAGCAGTTCTTC.